The T cell receptor beta chain under discussion was sequenced for a study of identical twins. Each CDR3 protein gets one entry after TCRdb re-called the 5' RACE reads with MiXCR. Seen here are more than 400,000 distinct CDR3 sequences, around 15% observed once, and the top ten hold roughly 0.46%. The germline V and J ends were trimmed by 4 bases and 2 bases, with 15 bases remaining between them. There are 15 residues in the CDR3. Germline-derived CDR1 and CDR2 are SGHDN and FVKESK. This sample also appeared in a second study, on yellow fever vaccine responses in identical twins.

The sample taken for sequencing was CD4+ T cells sorted from blood. The chain has TRBV14 and TRBJ2-7, with D perhaps assigned TRBD1 or TRBD2 (5 bases each). This TCR derives from a woman between 18 and 29 years old in good health. Here the CDR3 reads CASSPTGTATYEQYF. DNA of the CDR3: TGTGCCAGCAGCCCAACCGGGACGGCTACCTACGAGCAGTACTTC.